These 20 T cell receptor beta chains were sequenced from one sample in a study of cytomegalovirus exposure and HLA in healthy donors. PCR involved 60 Vbeta and 13 Jbeta primers. Repertoires were generated with immunoSEQ multiplex PCR, while TCRdb's copy carries only in-frame clones and drops some. The sample carries approximately 190,000 clones, 81% recorded once. Sample: PBMCs. Source of these receptors: a woman between 18 and 29 years old in good health and CMV-seropositive.

The chain has TRBV19 and TRBJ2-5; 7 nucleotides line up with TRBD2. Looked up from germline, CDR1 is LNHDA and CDR2 is SQIVND (reference sequence). There are 16 residues in the CDR3. V trimming: 4 bases; J trimming: 2 bases; junction bases outside the gene matches: 10. The CDR3 reads CASSTHQRGLQETQYF. The CDR3 region has the DNA TGTGCCAGTAGTACCCATCAGCGGGGCCTTCAAGAGACCCAGTACTTC.

The genes are TRBV30 and TRBJ1-4, with 7 bases identical to TRBD1. This CDR3 has 15 amino acids. The V segment lost 0 bases and the J segment 4 bases; nucleotides outside the gene matches: 5. Germline V lookup: CDR1 GTSNPN, CDR2 SVGIG (reference sequence). In DNA, the CDR3 is TGTGCCTGGAGTGTAGGGCAGGGGGTTAATGAAAAACTGTTTTTT. Residues: CAWSVGQGVNEKLFF.

This clone appeared a single time. The rearrangement links TRBV29-1 to TRBJ2-5; 8 bases align to TRBD2. This CDR3 contains 16 residues. The germline V gene has CDR1 SQVTM and CDR2 ANQGSEA. Losses at the gene ends were 2 bases for V and 1 base for J; bases not matched to a gene: 9. The CDR3 region is CSVEKLLAATQETQYF. The CDR3 nucleotides are TGCAGCGTTGAAAAATTACTAGCGGCTACCCAAGAGACCCAGTACTTC.

This chain uses TRBV11-2 with TRBJ2-7; 7 bases match TRBD2. Trimming removed 1 base from V and 2 bases from J; junction bases left unmatched: 5. Germline-derived CDR1 and CDR2 are SGHAT and FQNNGV. CDR3 size: 15 residues. The CDR3 coding sequence is TGTGCCAGCAGCTTAGGAGGGAGCGGGACCTACGAGCAGTACTTC. Protein: CASSLGGSGTYEQYF. Full variable domain (outside the CDR3, taken from reference TRBV11-2 and TRBJ2-7): EAGVAQSPRYKIIEKRQSVAFWCNPISGHATLYWYQQILGQGPKLLIQFQNNGVVDDSQLPKDRFSAERLKGVDSTLKIQPAKLEDSAVYLCASSLGGSGTYEQYFGPGTRLTVT.

The chain has TRBV4-1 and TRBJ1-2; possibly TRBD1 for D (5 bases). Per germline, CDR1 MGHRA and CDR2 YSYEKL. Trimming took 5 bases from V and 5 from J, leaving 30 bases between them. The CDR3 is made up of 19 amino acids. Here the CDR3 reads CASSSPTQGPKRPDYGYTF. CDR3 nucleotides: TGCGCCAGCAGCTCACCAACTCAGGGTCCCAAACGCCCAGATTATGGCTACACCTTC.

The rearrangement uses TRBV5-1 and TRBJ2-1, with TRBD1 matching 7 bases. V lost 1 base and J lost 3; bases outside the gene matches: 4. Germline V gene data show CDR1 as SGHRS and CDR2 as YFSETQ. The CDR3 runs to 15 residues. This CDR3 is CASSLRQGVYNEQFF. The CDR3 bases are TGCGCCAGCAGCTTGAGGCAGGGGGTCTACAATGAGCAGTTCTTC.

The V and J genes are TRBV19 and TRBJ1-2; possible D gene TRBD1, 6 bases. CDR1 is LNHDA and CDR2 is SQIVND in the germline V gene (reference sequence). The CDR3 runs to 16 residues. Trimming pared 7 bases from V and 8 bases from J, leaving 26 bases between. The CDR3 protein is CASTQTYAGTPEGYTF. CDR3 nucleotides: TGTGCCAGTACCCAGACCTATGCCGGGACACCAGAGGGCTACACCTTC.

CDR3 sequence reads: CASSWGPLSSDDQYF. In nucleotides, the CDR3 is TGTGCCAGCAGCTGGGGCCCCCTCTCTAGCGACGACCAGTATTTT. This rearrangement joins TRBV5-5 to TRBJ2-3; possible D gene TRBD2, 6 bases. Trimming left V 3 bases short and J 12 bases short, with 23 bases between. This CDR3 region has 15 residues. The germline CDR1 and CDR2 sequences are SGHKS and YYEKEE (reference sequence).

The chain combines TRBV9 with TRBJ2-2, with D uncertain. V was shortened by 3 bases and J by 2 bases, with 8 bases between the two germline ends. The CDR3 loop spans 14 amino acids. Germline values: CDR1 SGDLS, CDR2 YYNGEE. The CDR3 region has the DNA TGTGCCAGCAGCGCACCAGTAAACACCGGGGAGCTGTTTTTT. As protein: CASSAPVNTGELFF.

The chain combines TRBV25-1 with TRBJ1-1; 9 nucleotides line up with TRBD1. Trimming at V came to 2 bases and at J to 4 bases, leaving 5 bases not matched to a gene. Germline CDR1 MGHDK, CDR2 SYGVNS. There are 15 residues in the CDR3. This chain's CDR3 is CASSEGDRVFTEAFF. CDR3 bases: TGTGCCAGCAGTGAAGGGGACAGGGTCTTCACTGAAGCTTTCTTT. The full variable domain, in which reference TRBV25-1 and TRBJ1-1 provide the parts outside the CDR3, is EADIYQTPRYLVIGTGKKITLECSQTMGHDKMYWYQQDPGMELHLIHYSYGVNSTEKGDLSSESTVSRIRTEHFPLTLESARPSHTSQYLCASSEGDRVFTEAFFGQGTRLTVV.

The genes are TRBV30 and TRBJ1-2; TRBD1 matches 7 bases. In germline, CDR1 is GTSNPN, CDR2 SVGIG (reference sequence). V was clipped by 7 bases and J by 9 bases; unmatched bases: 11. The CDR3 loop spans 12 amino acids. CDR3 residues: CASNEQGESYTF. Written as DNA, the CDR3 is TGTGCCTCCAACGAGCAGGGGGAAAGCTACACCTTC.

In DNA form, the CDR3 reads TGTGCCAGCAGCTTACAGACAGGTGGGCTTTCTGAAGCTTTCTTT. It yields the protein CASSLQTGGLSEAFF. The rearrangement joins TRBV7-6 to TRBJ1-1; D may be TRBD1 (6 bases). The CDR3 is 15 amino acids. V was shortened by 2 bases and J by 6 bases, with 16 bases between the two germline ends. The V gene's germline CDR1 is SGHVS and CDR2 FNYEAQ.

The chain couples TRBV2 to TRBJ1-5; possibly TRBD1 for D (6 bases). Germline V gives CDR1 SNHLY, CDR2 FYNNEI. The CDR3 consists of 15 residues. Trimming removed 6 bases at V and 2 bases at J, with 14 bases between. Here the CDR3 reads CASRGGPAGNQPQHF. The DNA of the CDR3 is TGTGCCAGCAGGGGGGGGCCCGCGGGCAATCAGCCCCAGCATTTT.

This chain connects TRBV10-3 to TRBJ1-3, with D uncertain. Trimming stripped 3 bases from V and 0 bases from J, with 9 bases between. The CDR3 extends over 15 amino acids. The germline V gene has CDR1 ENHRY and CDR2 SYGVKD. CDR3 DNA sequence: TGTGCCATCAGTGAATCAGGATTCTCTGGAAACACCATATATTTT. This translates into CAISESGFSGNTIYF.

The chain joins TRBV7-8 to TRBJ1-2; 7 bases agree with TRBD1. The CDR3 totals 17 residues. Per germline, CDR1 SGHVS and CDR2 FQNEAQ. V lost 5 bases to trimming and J lost 3 bases; unmatched junction nucleotides: 15. Here the CDR3 reads CASSLTPRQGWDYGYTF. The CDR3 DNA sequence: TGTGCCAGCAGCCTGACTCCTCGACAGGGTTGGGACTATGGCTACACCTTC.

The genes are TRBV6-5 and TRBJ1-3, with D maybe TRBD1 (6 bases). CDR3 size: 16 residues. The germline V gene has CDR1 MNHEY and CDR2 SVGAGI. Trimming took off 0 bases at V and 0 bases at J, with 9 bases between the two ends. For the CDR3, the DNA is TGTGCCAGCAGTTACTCTTTCAGGGGCTCTGGAAACACCATATATTTT. Protein: CASSYSFRGSGNTIYF.

The chain employs TRBV29-1 and TRBJ1-2; TRBD1 matches 7 bases. CDR1 is SQVTM, CDR2 ANQGSEA, per germline. This CDR3 region has 12 residues. Trimming at V came to 5 bases and at J to 8 bases, leaving 8 bases not matched to a gene. The CDR3 loop reads CSVWTGPVGYTF. The DNA of the CDR3 is TGCAGCGTTTGGACAGGCCCTGTAGGCTACACCTTC.

This clone showed up just a few times. The chain uses TRBV7-3 and TRBJ2-2; no definite D call. Germline V gives CDR1 SGHTA, CDR2 FQGTGA. This CDR3 contains 13 residues. V shed 6 bases and J shed 6 bases, with 11 bases lying between them. CDR3 nucleotide sequence: TGTGCCAGCAGTTCCTCGGTGCCCGGGGAGCTGTTTTTT. Protein sequence: CASSSSVPGELFF. The whole variable domain, remainder taken from reference TRBV7-3 and TRBJ2-2, is GAGVSQTPSNKVTEKGKYVELRCDPISGHTALYWYRQSLGQGPEFLIYFQGTGAADDSGLPNDRFFAVRPEGSVSTLKIQRTERGDSAVYLCASSSSVPGELFFGEGSRLTVL.

The rearrangement links TRBV19 to TRBJ2-3; 8 nucleotides agree with TRBD2. V was clipped by 7 bases and J by 5 bases; unmatched bases: 14. Germline V CDR1 and CDR2: LNHDA, SQIVND (reference sequence). The CDR3 loop spans 16 amino acids. The DNA of the CDR3 is TGTGCCAGTACCTCCGTGGGCGGACTAGCCCAAGATACGCAGTATTTT. The encoded protein is CASTSVGGLAQDTQYF.

The chain employs TRBV11-2 and TRBJ2-6; the match to TRBD1 covers 9 bases. V lost 8 bases, J lost 4 bases, and 15 bases stayed unmatched. This CDR3 contains 18 residues. Germline values: CDR1 SGHAT, CDR2 FQNNGV. This CDR3 is CASGSRRQGVSGANVLTF. The CDR3 DNA reads as TGTGCCAGCGGGAGCCGTCGACAGGGGGTCTCAGGGGCCAACGTCCTGACTTTC. The whole variable domain, remainder taken from reference TRBV11-2 and TRBJ2-6, is EAGVAQSPRYKIIEKRQSVAFWCNPISGHATLYWYQQILGQGPKLLIQFQNNGVVDDSQLPKDRFSAERLKGVDSTLKIQPAKLEDSAVYLCASGSRRQGVSGANVLTFGAGSRLTVL.